These 32 T cell receptor beta chains were all obtained from the same sample, sequenced in a study of Ad26.COV2.S vaccination and SARS-CoV-2 variants. Sequencing used immunoSEQ multiplex PCR; TCRdb keeps in-frame clones, though not all of them. The sample includes 300,000 to 400,000 clones, approximately 84% of them seen just once. Documented treatment: some 20 received Ad26.COV2.S at low or high dose, single or two shots; 5 received placebo; per-sample allocation not given. Samples analyzed were those drawn on day 63 after the first vaccine or placebo injection. The sequences come from peripheral blood, collected in a trial of Ad26.COV2.S vaccine versus placebo. These receptors all stem from a person between 18 and 65 years old who received the Ad26.COV2.S COVID-19 vaccine or a placebo.

This clone was seen a few times. The rearrangement joins TRBV5-6 to TRBJ2-2; D is uncertain. The germline V gene has CDR1 SGHDT and CDR2 YYEEEE. This CDR3 has 15 amino acids. Trimming left V 4 bases short and J 4 bases short, with 14 bases between. In DNA, the CDR3 is TGTGCCAGCAGCGACGCCGGCCAGTCCACCGGGGAGCTGTTTTTT. This codes for CASSDAGQSTGELFF.

This chain uses TRBV11-3 with TRBJ2-1; tentatively, D is TRBD2 (6 bases). V was shortened by 1 base and J by 9 bases, with 13 bases between the two germline ends. Per the germline V gene, CDR1 is SGHNT and CDR2 is YENEEA. The CDR3 sequence is 14 residues long. CDR3 amino acids: CASSLGRGLAEQFF. In DNA form, the CDR3 reads TGTGCCAGCAGCTTAGGGCGGGGTTTGGCTGAGCAGTTCTTC.

The chain has TRBV6-5 and TRBJ1-1; D gene unclear. Germline assignment: CDR1 MNHEY and CDR2 SVGAGI. Deletions cut 2 bases from V and 0 bases from J, with 7 bases between. The CDR3 contains 14 residues. The CDR3 region is CASSYLRVNTEAFF. The CDR3 DNA sequence: TGTGCCAGCAGTTACCTCAGAGTGAACACTGAAGCTTTCTTT.

The chain joins TRBV10-2 to TRBJ2-2, with TRBD1 as a possible D gene (6 bases). V dropped 6 bases and J dropped 3 bases, with 8 bases sitting between them. The CDR3 runs to 13 residues. Germline values: CDR1 WSHSY, CDR2 SAAADI. CDR3 nucleotide sequence: TGCGCCAGCAGACAGGGATACACCGGGGAGCTGTTTTTT. It specifies CASRQGYTGELFF.

The genes are TRBV6-5 and TRBJ2-7; unclear D gene. This CDR3 comprises 15 residues. Germline V gene data show CDR1 as MNHEY and CDR2 as SVGAGI. V was shortened by 6 bases and J by 3 bases, with 18 bases between the two germline ends. The CDR3 spells CASSQPPGRYYEQYF. As DNA, the CDR3 is TGTGCCAGCAGCCAACCCCCTGGCAGATACTACGAGCAGTACTTC.

The V gene is TRBV9, the J gene TRBJ2-7; TRBD2 is a possible D gene (6 bases). With 3 bases removed from V and 2 bases from J, the gap between germline ends came to 15 bases. Germline-derived CDR1 and CDR2 are SGDLS and YYNGEE. The CDR3 runs to 15 residues. This CDR3 reads CASSEGGVGAYEQYF. CDR3 DNA: TGTGCCAGCAGCGAAGGAGGGGTTGGGGCCTACGAGCAGTACTTC.

This rearrangement joins TRBV7-2 to TRBJ2-7; weak D call: TRBD2 (5 bases). Germline V CDR1 and CDR2: SGHTA, FQGNSA. CDR3 length equals 15 residues. The V gene lost 5 bases and the J gene lost 1 base, with 15 bases spanning the gap. The CDR3: CASSEPRTFSYEQYF. The CDR3 coding sequence is TGTGCCAGCAGCGAACCACGGACTTTTTCCTACGAGCAGTACTTC. Looking up the rest from reference TRBV7-2 and TRBJ2-7 gives the full variable domain: GAGVSQSPSNKVTEKGKDVELRCDPISGHTALYWYRQSLGQGLEFLIYFQGNSAPDKSGLPSDRFSAERTGGSVSTLTIQRTQQEDSAVYLCASSEPRTFSYEQYFGPGTRLTVT.

The chain links TRBV5-1 to TRBJ2-2, with 12 bases fitting TRBD1. V was clipped by 2 bases and J by 8 bases; unmatched bases: 10. The CDR3 is made up of 17 amino acids. CDR1 is SGHRS and CDR2 is YFSETQ in the germline V gene. The CDR3 sequence is CASSLPTGQGAAGELFF. The CDR3 DNA is TGCGCCAGCAGCTTACCCACGGGACAGGGGGCAGCAGGGGAGCTGTTTTTT.

J is TRBJ2-1 and V is TRBV9; TRBD1 might be the D (5 bases). This CDR3 is 12 amino acids long. Trimming took off 1 base at V and 11 bases at J, with 10 bases between the two ends. Germline V CDR1 and CDR2: SGDLS, YYNGEE. The CDR3 here is CASSVSTAQQFF. DNA for the CDR3: TGTGCCAGCAGCGTATCGACAGCTCAGCAGTTCTTC.

The V gene is TRBV12-3 or TRBV12-4, the J gene TRBJ2-1; D gene unclear. The V end lost 2 bases, the J end lost 5 bases, and 7 bases lay between the germline ends. The CDR3 sequence is 13 residues long. CDR3 protein: CASSLNGDNEQFF. CDR3 in DNA: TGTGCCAGCAGTTTAAACGGAGACAATGAGCAGTTCTTC.

CDR3 in DNA: TGCGCCAGCAGCCACCCCGGGGAGGCGAACACCGGGGAGCTGTTTTTT. It yields the protein CASSHPGEANTGELFF. The V call is TRBV4-3, the J call TRBJ2-2; a weak D match, TRBD2 (6 bases). Trimming took 3 bases from V and 0 from J, leaving 11 bases between them. CDR3 length: 16 amino acids. Germline V gives CDR1 LGHNA, CDR2 YSLEER.

The gene calls are TRBV19 and TRBJ1-5, with 7 positions matching TRBD1. After removal of 6 bases from V and 2 bases from J, the junction contained 4 bases not matched to a gene. The germline V gene encodes CDR1 LNHDA and CDR2 SQIVND (reference sequence). There are 14 residues in the CDR3. The CDR3 spells CASRTGTGNQPQHF. The DNA of the CDR3 is TGTGCCAGTAGGACCGGGACAGGCAATCAGCCCCAGCATTTT.

A word on this clone: This may be a read error, as it is one base from a much larger clone. This chain uses TRBV15 with TRBJ2-1; no firm D call. This CDR3 comprises 11 residues. V dropped 3 bases and J dropped 5 bases, with 2 bases sitting between them. CDR1 is LNHNV, CDR2 YYDKDF, per germline (reference sequence). CDR3 residues: CATSSNNEQFF. CDR3 DNA: TGTGCCACCAGCAGCAACAATGAGCAGTTCTTC.

The chain carries TRBV18 and TRBJ2-5, with D unclear. The germline gives CDR1 KGHSH, CDR2 LQKENI. V was pared by 3 bases and J by 2 bases, with 4 bases between. This CDR3 is built from 12 residues. The CDR3 spells CASSPQQETQYF. In nucleotides, the CDR3 is TGTGCCAGCTCACCGCAACAAGAGACCCAGTACTTC.

The CDR3 sequence is CASRSRGTEAFF. Written as DNA, the CDR3 is TGTGCCAGCAGATCTAGGGGGACTGAAGCTTTCTTT. V and J are TRBV11-2 and TRBJ1-1, with TRBD1 as a possible D gene (6 bases). The ends were cut back, 6 bases at V and 5 bases at J, with 10 bases in the middle. The CDR3 has 12 residues. Looked up from germline, CDR1 is SGHAT and CDR2 is FQNNGV.

The chain recombines TRBV10-2 with TRBJ1-3; 8 bases agree with TRBD1. V was clipped by 2 bases and J by 2 bases; unmatched bases: 2. In germline, CDR1 is WSHSY, CDR2 SAAADI. The CDR3 is 15 residues long. The CDR3 region has the DNA TGCGCCAGCAGTGAGCAACAGGGGGCTGGAAACACCATATATTTT. Translation gives CASSEQQGAGNTIYF.

The V gene is TRBV27, the J gene TRBJ1-1, with a weak D call TRBD1 (5 bases). Trimming cost V 5 bases and J 3 bases, with 13 bases left between them. Germline assignment: CDR1 MNHEY and CDR2 SMNVEV (reference sequence). CDR3 length: 14 amino acids. The CDR3 is CASSEQGGYTEAFF. The CDR3 nucleotides read TGTGCCAGCAGTGAGCAGGGCGGGTACACTGAAGCTTTCTTT.

The gene calls are TRBV14 and TRBJ2-1; D is undetermined. CDR3 length: 14 residues. V was clipped by 4 bases and J by 0 bases, with 7 bases between them. Per germline, CDR1 SGHDN and CDR2 FVKESK. CDR3 in DNA: TGTGCCAGCAGCCGCCTCCTCTCCTACAATGAGCAGTTCTTC. It specifies CASSRLLSYNEQFF.

The rearrangement links TRBV6-9 to TRBJ2-1, with D possibly being TRBD1 or TRBD2 (5 bases each). The CDR3 is 14 residues long. Germline V lookup: CDR1 MNHGY, CDR2 SVAAGI. Trimming cost V 2 bases and J 9 bases, with 14 bases left between them. The CDR3 is CASSYELVRVEQFF. CDR3 DNA sequence: TGTGCCAGCAGTTATGAACTAGTCAGGGTTGAGCAGTTCTTC.

The V gene is TRBV29-1, the J gene TRBJ1-5; D call uncertain. The germline V and J ends were trimmed by 6 bases and 1 base, with 10 bases remaining between them. The germline gives CDR1 SQVTM, CDR2 ANQGSEA. This CDR3 is 13 amino acids long. The CDR3 bases are TGCAGCGTAGCGGGAGGCAGCAATCAGCCCCAGCATTTT. As protein: CSVAGGSNQPQHF.

The rearrangement uses TRBV20-1 and TRBJ2-7; 11 bases are shared with TRBD2. This CDR3 contains 16 residues. V dropped 3 bases and J dropped 2; count of bases not matched to a gene: 9. Germline V gives CDR1 DFQATT, CDR2 SNEGSKA (reference sequence). The CDR3 DNA reads as TGCAGTGCTAGTCCACTACTAGCGGGAGCCACCTACGAGCAGTACTTC. Protein sequence: CSASPLLAGATYEQYF.

CDR3: CASSLSLTYEQYF. The CDR3, as DNA: TGTGCCAGCAGCTTAAGTCTGACCTACGAGCAGTACTTC. The chain couples TRBV7-6 to TRBJ2-7; D is undetermined. Trimming removed 2 bases from V and 2 bases from J, with 7 bases in between. CDR1 and CDR2 from the germline V gene are SGHVS and FNYEAQ. This CDR3 region has 13 residues.

The rearrangement joins TRBV7-9 to TRBJ2-1, with 15 nucleotides matching TRBD2. The CDR3 consists of 18 residues. Germline CDR1 and CDR2: SEHNR and FQNEAQ (reference sequence). V shed 5 bases, J shed 2 bases, and the junction held 7 bases outside the gene matches. CDR3 region: CASSPRTSGRGTYNEQFF. For the CDR3, the DNA is TGTGCCAGCAGCCCGAGGACTAGCGGGAGGGGGACCTACAATGAGCAGTTCTTC.

This rearrangement joins TRBV12-1 to TRBJ1-1. TRBV12-1 is shown as a pseudogene. The CDR3 has 15 amino acids. CDR3 protein: CASSHPEVVVGEAFF. CDR3 DNA: TGTGCCAGCAGTCACCCCGAGGTTGTGGTGGGTGAAGCTTTCTTT.

This chain joins TRBV2 and TRBJ1-1, with D possibly TRBD1 on 5 matching bases. Germline assignment: CDR1 SNHLY and CDR2 FYNNEI. This CDR3 is 15 amino acids long. Trimming removed 6 bases from V and 0 bases from J, with 14 bases in between. Written as DNA, the CDR3 is TGTGCCAGCAGGCTACAGGTCCGCATGAACACTGAAGCTTTCTTT. Translation: CASRLQVRMNTEAFF.

The chain links TRBV27 to TRBJ2-7; tentative D call: TRBD2 (5 bases). Trimming left V 3 bases short and J 0 bases short, with 15 bases between. Germline loops: CDR1 MNHEY, CDR2 SMNVEV (reference sequence). CDR3 length: 16 amino acids. The CDR3 nucleotides are TGTGCCAGCAGTTTCTCGCGGGCAAGGAGCTCCTACGAGCAGTACTTC. It yields the protein CASSFSRARSSYEQYF.

This clone was counted only a few times. This rearrangement joins TRBV2 to TRBJ1-4; no definite D call. The CDR3 runs to 16 residues. Per the germline V gene, CDR1 is SNHLY and CDR2 is FYNNEI. V was shortened by 6 bases and J by 0 bases, with 14 bases between the two germline ends. CDR3 loop: CASSVQALATNEKLFF. The CDR3 region has the DNA TGTGCCAGCAGCGTCCAGGCACTCGCAACTAATGAAAAACTGTTTTTT.

The V and J genes are TRBV28 and TRBJ1-1; D is perhaps TRBD1 (6 bases). Germline values: CDR1 MDHEN, CDR2 SYDVKM. This CDR3 contains 15 residues. V lost 2 bases to trimming and J lost 10 bases, with 20 bases between them. CDR3 protein: CASSLVLTGMNGAFF. The CDR3 DNA follows: TGTGCCAGCAGTTTAGTACTTACAGGGATGAATGGAGCTTTCTTT.

The rearrangement joins TRBV7-2 to TRBJ1-3; D gene ambiguous. The germline CDR1 and CDR2 sequences are SGHTA and FQGNSA. The CDR3 contains 14 residues. V was clipped by 5 bases and J by 0 bases, with 8 bases between them. The CDR3 sequence: CASSPAASGNTIYF. For the CDR3, the DNA is TGTGCCAGCAGCCCCGCGGCCTCTGGAAACACCATATATTTT.

This sequence joins TRBV4-3 and TRBJ1-1, with D uncertain. CDR1 is LGHNA and CDR2 is YSLEER in the germline V gene. Trimming cost V 0 bases and J 0 bases, with 8 bases left between them. The CDR3 contains 15 residues. The CDR3 loop is CASSQDRDMNTEAFF. The CDR3 DNA is TGCGCCAGCAGCCAAGATAGGGATATGAACACTGAAGCTTTCTTT.

V gene TRBV25-1 combines with J gene TRBJ2-5; 10 bases fit TRBD2. The CDR3 covers 14 residues. Germline V gene sequence: CDR1 MGHDK, CDR2 SYGVNS. V was pared by 6 bases and J by 5 bases, with 6 bases of the junction left unmatched. The CDR3 region is CASSGLAVVETQYF. The CDR3 DNA reads TGTGCCAGCAGCGGACTAGCGGTGGTGGAGACCCAGTACTTC.

The chain uses TRBV9 and TRBJ2-2; 8 bases are shared with TRBD2. Germline loops: CDR1 SGDLS, CDR2 YYNGEE. The CDR3 covers 16 residues. V dropped 3 bases and J dropped 3; count of bases not matched to a gene: 7. The CDR3 sequence: CASSAVAGSDTGELFF. As DNA, the CDR3 is TGTGCCAGCAGCGCCGTAGCGGGATCGGACACCGGGGAGCTGTTTTTT.